The clone carrying this T cell receptor beta chain is labeled medium-sized. Antigen: not known. Germline CDR1 is MNHNS and CDR2 is SASEGT. The CDR3 is 14 amino acids. J gave up 0 bases and V 7 bases, and 5 bases lay outside the gene matches. The data were obtained in a study of vaccination and CD4 T cells after COVID-19. Cultured CD4+ T cells had their DNA profiled by the Oncomine TCR Beta short-read assay. Using its own MiXCR run on the PCR reads, TCRdb lists one record per CDR3 protein. The data hold 7,500 or so distinct CDR3 sequences, with approximately 20% observed a single time. Described treatment: roughly ten-day PBMC culture with coronavirus spike peptide pools or control peptides (ViraFEST assay).

J is TRBJ1-1 and V is TRBV6-1, with TRBD1 matching 7 bases. Material: CD4+ T cells from blood, cultured in vitro, obtained after SARS-CoV-2 vaccination. The source is a human donor who had recovered from COVID-19. The CDR3 region is CASIPGTVNTEAFF. CDR3 sequence (DNA): TGTGCCAGCATTCCGGGGACAGTGAACACTGAAGCTTTCTTT.